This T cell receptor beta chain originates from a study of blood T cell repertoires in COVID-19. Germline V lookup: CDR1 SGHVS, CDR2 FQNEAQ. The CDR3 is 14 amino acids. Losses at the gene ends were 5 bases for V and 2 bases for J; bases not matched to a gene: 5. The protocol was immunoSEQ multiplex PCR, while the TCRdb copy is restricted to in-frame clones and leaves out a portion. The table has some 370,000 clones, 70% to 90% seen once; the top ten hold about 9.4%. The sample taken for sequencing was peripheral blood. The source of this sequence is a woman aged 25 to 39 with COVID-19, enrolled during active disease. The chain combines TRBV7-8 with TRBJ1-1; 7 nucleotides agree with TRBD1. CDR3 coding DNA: TGTGCCAGCAGCCCTCGACAGGGTAACACTGAAGCTTTCTTT. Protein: CASSPRQGNTEAFF.